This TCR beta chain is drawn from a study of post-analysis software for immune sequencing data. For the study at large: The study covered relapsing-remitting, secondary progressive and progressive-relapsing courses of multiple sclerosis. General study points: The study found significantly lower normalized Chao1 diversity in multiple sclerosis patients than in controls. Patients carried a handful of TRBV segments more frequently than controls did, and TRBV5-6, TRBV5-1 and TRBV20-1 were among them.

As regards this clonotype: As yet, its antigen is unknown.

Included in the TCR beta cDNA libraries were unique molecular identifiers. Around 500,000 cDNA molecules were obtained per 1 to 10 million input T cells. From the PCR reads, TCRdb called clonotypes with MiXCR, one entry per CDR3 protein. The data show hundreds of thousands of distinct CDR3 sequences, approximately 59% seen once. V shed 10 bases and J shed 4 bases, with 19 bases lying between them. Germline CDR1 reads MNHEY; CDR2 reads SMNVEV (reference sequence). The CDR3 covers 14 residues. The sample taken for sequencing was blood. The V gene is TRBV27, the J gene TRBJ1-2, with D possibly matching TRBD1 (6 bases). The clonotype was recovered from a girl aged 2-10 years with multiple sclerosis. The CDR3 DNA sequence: TGTGCCACCCGCGGGACATTCCTTAGCTATGGCTACACCTTC. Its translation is CATRGTFLSYGYTF.